These 25 T cell receptor beta chains were sequenced from one sample in a study of cytomegalovirus exposure and HLA in healthy donors. PCR amplification relied on 60 Vbeta primers (plus 13 Jbeta primers). The repertoire was sequenced with immunoSEQ multiplex PCR; TCRdb's copy has only in-frame clones and lacks some. The table shows more than 200,000 clones, with approximately 70% occurring only once. Sequencing input: PBMCs. The receptors derive from a man aged 35 to 55 in good health and CMV-seropositive.

This clone has a handful of counts. Additional DNA sequences in this sample encode the identical CDR3. CDR3 residues: CASRGQGKNIQYF. CDR3 sequence (DNA): TGTGCCAGCAGGGGACAGGGAAAAAACATTCAGTACTTC. The gene calls are TRBV27 and TRBJ2-4; the match to TRBD1 covers 9 bases. The CDR3 length is 13 residues. Germline V gene sequence: CDR1 MNHEY, CDR2 SMNVEV (reference sequence). The junction had 1 base not matched to a gene; V was cut back by 6 bases and J by 4 bases.

This rearrangement joins TRBV11-3 to TRBJ2-7; 12 bases match TRBD2. Germline assignment: CDR1 SGHNT and CDR2 YENEEA. V trimming: 4 bases; J trimming: 5 bases; junction bases outside the gene matches: 6. The CDR3 is 15 amino acids. The CDR3, as DNA: TGTGCCAGCAGCTCTCGGACTAGCGGGGTTAACGAGCAGTACTTC. Protein sequence: CASSSRTSGVNEQYF.

With respect to this clone: This specimen includes other DNA sequences encoding the same CDR3. The chain combines TRBV6-5 with TRBJ1-4; the match to TRBD1 covers 9 bases. The V segment lost 2 bases and the J segment 5 bases; nucleotides outside the gene matches: 3. CDR3 length: 15 amino acids. From germline, CDR1 is MNHEY and CDR2 SVGAGI. The CDR3 loop reads CASSYLGQGNEKLFF. In nucleotides, the CDR3 is TGTGCCAGCAGTTACCTGGGACAGGGAAATGAAAAACTGTTTTTT.

This clone was detected a few times. The chain couples TRBV13 to TRBJ1-1; perhaps TRBD1 as D (5 bases). The CDR3 consists of 13 residues. Trimming stripped 5 bases from V and 1 base from J, with 8 bases between. The germline V gene encodes CDR1 PRHDT and CDR2 FYEKMQ (reference sequence). The CDR3 bases are TGTGCCAGCAGCCCCCAGGGGAACACTGAAGCTTTCTTT. Amino acids: CASSPQGNTEAFF.

The chain employs TRBV7-2 and TRBJ1-1; TRBD1 agrees at 9 bases. CDR1 SGHTA and CDR2 FQGNSA come from the germline V gene. The CDR3 is 15 amino acids. V lost 5 bases and J lost 1; bases outside the gene matches: 5. CDR3 in DNA: TGTGCCAGCAGCCCACGGACAGGGGAGAACACTGAAGCTTTCTTT. It encodes CASSPRTGENTEAFF.

The rearrangement links TRBV5-4 to TRBJ2-7, with TRBD2 identical over 12 bases. After removal of 0 bases from V and 4 bases from J, the junction contained 5 bases not matched to a gene. Germline assignment: CDR1 SGHNT and CDR2 YYREEE (reference sequence). The CDR3 covers 16 residues. The CDR3 loop is CASSLGGGLAGYEQYF. The CDR3 DNA reads TGTGCCAGCAGCTTGGGGGGCGGACTAGCGGGGTACGAGCAGTACTTC.

This chain uses TRBV10-3 with TRBJ1-1; 9 nucleotides match TRBD1. The CDR3 runs 14 residues. V lost 5 bases to trimming and J lost 5 bases; unmatched junction nucleotides: 6. Per the germline V gene, CDR1 is ENHRY and CDR2 is SYGVKD. CDR3: CAISPGQGRTEAFF. In nucleotides, the CDR3 is TGTGCCATCAGTCCAGGACAGGGGAGGACTGAAGCTTTCTTT.

This clone occurred a few times. The rearrangement links TRBV7-9 to TRBJ1-2; D unresolved. Looked up from germline, CDR1 is SEHNR and CDR2 is FQNEAQ (reference sequence). V lost 2 bases, J lost 6 bases, and 10 bases lay in between. The CDR3 spans 13 residues. CDR3 bases: TGTGCCAGCAGCTTAATAGAGTCGGATGGCTACACCTTC. Its protein product is CASSLIESDGYTF.

The chain recombines TRBV7-9 with TRBJ2-7; tentative D call: TRBD2 (6 bases). Trimming removed 5 bases at V and 3 bases at J, with 17 bases between. The CDR3 sequence is 15 residues long. Germline V gives CDR1 SEHNR, CDR2 FQNEAQ (reference sequence). This chain's CDR3 is CASSPPRGSYYEQYF. The CDR3 coding sequence is TGTGCCAGCAGCCCACCCCGGGGGTCATACTACGAGCAGTACTTC.

For this clone: Given a much more abundant clone one base away, this may be a read error. At the DNA level, this CDR3 is encoded by other sequences in the same sample as well. This chain joins TRBV5-4 and TRBJ1-1; D is unclear. Germline V gives CDR1 SGHNT, CDR2 YYREEE (reference sequence). The CDR3 sequence is 13 residues long. Trimming cost V 1 base and J 1 base, with 5 bases left between them. Written as DNA, the CDR3 is TGTGCCAGCAGCTTGACCGGGAACACTGAAGCTTTCTTT. Its protein product is CASSLTGNTEAFF.

The J gene is TRBJ2-3, the V gene TRBV7-2; possibly TRBD1 for D (5 bases). The V and J ends lost 0 bases and 6 bases respectively, with 10 bases between them. This CDR3 has 14 amino acids. The germline V gene has CDR1 SGHTA and CDR2 FQGNSA. CDR3 nucleotides: TGTGCCAGCAGCTTAGCGCTAAGGGGCGATACGCAGTATTTT. Encoded protein: CASSLALRGDTQYF.

This clone was found once. This chain connects TRBV4-3 to TRBJ1-3; D is unclear. CDR3 length: 16 residues. Trimming shortened V by 1 base and J by 0 bases, and 10 bases separated the two germline ends. Germline lookup yields CDR1 LGHNA and CDR2 YSLEER. CDR3 in amino acids: CASSQGEEISGNTIYF. The CDR3 DNA follows: TGCGCCAGCAGCCAAGGGGAGGAGATCTCTGGAAACACCATATATTTT.

The chain links TRBV28 to TRBJ2-5, with 8 bases aligning to TRBD2. The CDR3 runs to 14 residues. V shed 8 bases, J shed 3 bases, and the junction held 8 bases outside the gene matches. CDR1 and CDR2 (germline): MDHEN, SYDVKM. CDR3 nucleotides: TGTGCCAGCGAGGGGTCGGGGGGGGAAGAGACCCAGTACTTC. It encodes CASEGSGGEETQYF.

The rearrangement uses TRBV7-2 and TRBJ1-3; TRBD1 might be the D (5 bases). Germline V gives CDR1 SGHTA, CDR2 FQGNSA. V was cut by 5 bases and J by 5 bases, with 16 bases left in between. CDR3 size: 15 residues. This CDR3 reads CASSRRGGDRNTIYF. In DNA form, the CDR3 reads TGTGCCAGCAGCCGTAGAGGAGGGGATAGAAACACCATATATTTT.

The chain links TRBV7-2 to TRBJ1-6; D is possibly TRBD1 (6 bases). Germline CDR1 SGHTA, CDR2 FQGNSA. The V end was cut by 1 base, the J end by 0 bases, with 16 bases between. CDR3 length: 19 residues. As DNA, the CDR3 is TGTGCCAGCAGCTTAGTTGGCAGGGGCCCGAGCTCCTATAATTCACCCCTCCACTTT. Translation: CASSLVGRGPSSYNSPLHF.

The chain couples TRBV5-1 to TRBJ2-2; TRBD2 aligns across 9 bases. This CDR3 is built from 15 residues. The V segment lost 1 base and the J segment 6 bases; nucleotides outside the gene matches: 4. Germline loops: CDR1 SGHRS, CDR2 YFSETQ. CDR3 protein: CASSLISSGAGELFF. CDR3 sequence (DNA): TGCGCCAGCAGCTTGATATCTAGCGGGGCCGGGGAGCTGTTTTTT.

The chain recombines TRBV12-5 with TRBJ2-5; maybe TRBD1 (5 bases). V gave up 4 bases and J gave up 5 bases, with 14 bases separating them. CDR1 and CDR2 (germline): LGHNT, FRNRAP. This CDR3 has 14 residues. CDR3 nucleotides: TGTGCTAGTGGTTCCGGTGCGCAGGGTGAGACCCAGTACTTC. Encoded protein: CASGSGAQGETQYF.

This clone was observed a few times. V and J are TRBV28 and TRBJ1-6, with D perhaps TRBD1 (6 bases). Germline V lookup: CDR1 MDHEN, CDR2 SYDVKM. This CDR3 comprises 14 residues. Trimming removed 7 bases at V and 8 bases at J, with 15 bases between. CDR3: CASKQGLVDSPLHF. The CDR3 DNA reads TGTGCCAGCAAGCAGGGGTTAGTTGATTCACCCCTCCACTTT.

V gene TRBV5-6 combines with J gene TRBJ2-5; TRBD2 matches at 7 bases. The DNA end is a closer match to TRBJ2-7, so the J assignment may be wrong. This CDR3 has 15 amino acids. Per the germline V gene, CDR1 is SGHDT and CDR2 is YYEEEE. CDR3 amino acids: CASSISPSGPYEQYF. The CDR3 DNA reads as TGTGCCAGCAGCATCTCCCCTAGCGGACCCTACGAGCAGTACTTC.

Details on this clone: The junction does not match germline at one end; this may be a read error. The chain combines TRBV15 with TRBJ2-3, with D tentatively TRBD1 (6 bases). CDR1 LNHNV and CDR2 YYDKDF come from the germline V gene (reference sequence). The CDR3 is 15 amino acids. CDR3 coding DNA: TGTGCCACCAGCAGAGAGGCAGGGCGGACAGATGCGCAGTATTTT. Its protein is CATSREAGRTDAQYF.

The chain carries TRBV19 and TRBJ1-6; 8 nucleotides align to TRBD1. Germline loops: CDR1 LNHDA, CDR2 SQIVND (reference sequence). The CDR3 spans 16 residues. Trimming cost V 4 bases and J 8 bases; bases outside gene matches: 10. In DNA form, the CDR3 reads TGTGCCAGTAGTAAAAGGGGCCCGGACAGGGATTCACCCCTCCACTTT. Its protein product is CASSKRGPDRDSPLHF.

V gene TRBV5-6 combines with J gene TRBJ2-1; TRBD2 matches at 8 bases. The CDR3 length is 15 residues. CDR1 is SGHDT, CDR2 YYEEEE, per germline. The V segment lost 4 bases and the J segment 3 bases; nucleotides outside the gene matches: 6. The CDR3 DNA sequence: TGTGCCAGCAGCATAAGCGGGGGCCTCTACAATGAGCAGTTCTTC. This encodes CASSISGGLYNEQFF.

The rearrangement joins TRBV5-6 to TRBJ1-2, with 7 bases identical to TRBD1. The junction had 14 bases not matched to a gene; V was cut back by 3 bases and J by 3 bases. The CDR3 sequence is 17 residues long. CDR1 is SGHDT and CDR2 is YYEEEE in the germline V gene. Written as DNA, the CDR3 is TGTGCCAGCAGCTCCTTAAACGGCAGGGGGAGAGACTATGGCTACACCTTC. Amino acids: CASSSLNGRGRDYGYTF.

J is TRBJ2-1 and V is TRBV10-2; 10 positions match TRBD2. The length of the CDR3 is 14 residues. Germline CDR1 reads WSHSY; CDR2 reads SAAADI. J gave up 6 bases and V 5 bases, and 4 bases lay outside the gene matches. The CDR3 region has the DNA TGCGCCAGCAGTCCCAGCGGGGGGGCCAATGAGCAGTTCTTC. Translating it yields CASSPSGGANEQFF.

This clone was seen a single time. The J gene is TRBJ1-2, the V gene TRBV18, with TRBD1 matching 8 bases. CDR3 length equals 17 residues. CDR1 and CDR2 (germline): KGHSH, LQKENI. V was pared by 2 bases and J by 7 bases, with 15 bases of the junction left unmatched. CDR3 bases: TGTGCCAGCTCACCAGATGGACAGGGTAACAGGTTCGGTGGCTACACCTTC. This translates into CASSPDGQGNRFGGYTF.